What follows are 13 T cell receptor beta chains derived from one specimen sequenced in a study of radiation and T cells in renal cell carcinoma. Described time point: baseline pretreatment blood. This sample's treatment: 15 Gy SBRT to primary tumor, nephrectomy 4 weeks later. Clones were sequenced by immunoSEQ multiplex PCR, and TCRdb holds only the in-frame ones, with some missing. This table has more than 140,000 clones, approximately 82% appearing once. The starting material was blood, obtained from a patient whose treatment included radiotherapy and nephrectomy. Receptor source: a woman aged 45-60 years with renal cell carcinoma.

The gene calls are TRBV10-3 and TRBJ2-2, with D perhaps given as TRBD1 or TRBD2 (6 bases each). V dropped 1 base and J dropped 2 bases, with 14 bases sitting between them. Germline V CDR1 and CDR2: ENHRY, SYGVKD. CDR3 length: 17 residues. This CDR3 is CAISEFAGGTNTGELFF. CDR3 nucleotides: TGTGCCATCAGTGAGTTTGCGGGCGGGACAAACACCGGGGAGCTGTTTTTT.

CDR3 region: CASRLSGNSNQPQHF. The DNA of the CDR3 is TGTGCCAGCAGACTGTCAGGTAATAGCAATCAGCCCCAGCATTTT. The chain employs TRBV6-5 and TRBJ1-5; D not resolved. Trimming removed 6 bases from V and 0 bases from J, with 12 bases in between. Germline assignment: CDR1 MNHEY and CDR2 SVGAGI. This CDR3 has 15 residues.

Written as DNA, the CDR3 is TGTGCCAGCAGACCGAGGTTGTTAAGTGAAAAACTGTTTTTT. This translates into CASRPRLLSEKLFF. The chain recombines TRBV2 with TRBJ1-4; D remains ambiguous. The germline V gene has CDR1 SNHLY and CDR2 FYNNEI. Trimming removed 6 bases from V and 7 bases from J, with 15 bases in between. The length of the CDR3 is 14 residues.

The V gene is TRBV19, the J gene TRBJ1-2; D might be TRBD1 (5 bases). The CDR3 has 13 amino acids. Per the germline V gene, CDR1 is LNHDA and CDR2 is SQIVND (reference sequence). V shed 4 bases and J shed 8 bases, with 14 bases lying between them. The DNA for the CDR3 is TGTGCCAGTAGTACTTCGGCAGGGATAGGCTACACCTTC. This sequence encodes CASSTSAGIGYTF.

The chain combines TRBV19 with TRBJ2-2, with D possibly being TRBD1 or TRBD2 (6 bases each). Germline CDR1 reads LNHDA; CDR2 reads SQIVND (reference sequence). CDR3 size: 15 residues. V dropped 9 bases and J dropped 7 bases, with 21 bases sitting between them. The CDR3 protein is CASGPRTGAGGELFF. CDR3 nucleotides: TGTGCCAGCGGACCGAGGACGGGGGCTGGCGGGGAGCTGTTTTTT.

The V gene is TRBV5-6, the J gene TRBJ2-1; 8 bases match TRBD2. The CDR3 is 14 residues long. Per the germline V gene, CDR1 is SGHDT and CDR2 is YYEEEE. V was clipped by 5 bases and J by 3 bases; unmatched bases: 4. The CDR3 region is CASRLREVYNEQFF. For the CDR3, the DNA is TGTGCCAGCAGATTGCGGGAGGTCTACAATGAGCAGTTCTTC. Full variable domain (outside the CDR3, taken from reference TRBV5-6 and TRBJ2-1): DAGVTQSPTHLIKTRGQQVTLRCSPKSGHDTVSWYQQALGQGPQFIFQYYEEEERQRGNFPDRFSGHQFPNYSSELNVNALLLGDSALYLCASRLREVYNEQFFGPGTRLTVL.

The V call is TRBV28, the J call TRBJ1-1; the D gene is possibly TRBD1 (5 bases). Germline V CDR1 and CDR2: MDHEN, SYDVKM. V lost 5 bases and J 3 bases, leaving 10 bases between the germline ends. The CDR3 spans 13 residues. The CDR3 DNA reads TGTGCCAGCAGTCCCCCGGGGGACACTGAAGCTTTCTTT. Residues: CASSPPGDTEAFF.

This clone has a handful of counts. In DNA form, the CDR3 reads TGCGCCAGCAGCCAAGAGAAGGGTTTGACTGAAGCTTTCTTT. It codes for CASSQEKGLTEAFF. The chain combines TRBV4-1 with TRBJ1-1; D call uncertain. The V end lost 0 bases, the J end lost 5 bases, and 10 bases lay between the germline ends. Germline V gene lookup returns CDR1 MGHRA and CDR2 YSYEKL. This CDR3 contains 14 residues.

The chain couples TRBV11-2 to TRBJ2-2; no clear D gene. The V end was cut by 0 bases, the J end by 0 bases, with 8 bases between. CDR1 SGHAT and CDR2 FQNNGV come from the germline V gene. The CDR3 runs 16 residues. The CDR3 region has the DNA TGTGCCAGCAGCTTAGATGCCGCCTCGAACACCGGGGAGCTGTTTTTT. The encoded protein is CASSLDAASNTGELFF.

This chain connects TRBV2 to TRBJ1-1, with D possibly TRBD1 on 5 matching bases. This CDR3 spans 13 amino acids. Trimming cost V 7 bases and J 7 bases, with 16 bases left between them. From germline, CDR1 is SNHLY and CDR2 FYNNEI. The CDR3 coding sequence is TGTGCCAGCATTTACAGAGGGGCAGGTGAAGCTTTCTTT. Translating gives CASIYRGAGEAFF.

The chain links TRBV6-6 to TRBJ2-7; D possibly corresponds to TRBD2 (7 bases). The germline V gene encodes CDR1 MNHNY and CDR2 SVGAGI (reference sequence). CDR3 length: 14 amino acids. V lost 5 bases and J lost 3, with 14 bases in between. Written as DNA, the CDR3 is TGTGCCAGCAGTCCACGGGGGGCGAGCTACGAGCAGTACTTC. This gives the protein CASSPRGASYEQYF.

J is TRBJ1-2 and V is TRBV7-2; no reliable D call. The CDR3 runs to 12 residues. V shed 5 bases and J shed 4 bases, with 8 bases lying between them. Per germline, CDR1 SGHTA and CDR2 FQGNSA. The CDR3 coding sequence is TGTGCCAGCAGCCCAGTTAGCTATGGCTACACCTTC. It codes for CASSPVSYGYTF.

J is TRBJ1-6 and V is TRBV6-1; 7 bases are a match to TRBD1. The germline gives CDR1 MNHNS, CDR2 SASEGT. The CDR3 is made up of 14 amino acids. The ends lost 2 bases at V and 6 bases at J; junction bases unmatched: 1. CDR3 DNA sequence: TGTGCCAGCAGTGAACGGGACAGTAATTCACCCCTCCACTTT. Protein product: CASSERDSNSPLHF.